These 30 T cell receptor beta chains were sequenced from one sample in a study of blood T cell repertoires in COVID-19. Assay used: immunoSEQ multiplex PCR; TCRdb lists only in-frame clones, some missing. The sample includes 250,000 to 350,000 clones, approximately 91% of them seen just once. Sequencing used PBMCs or T cells enriched from blood (not recorded which). The receptors here all came from a woman younger than 45 who had recovered from COVID-19.

The chain has TRBV5-1 and TRBJ2-7; TRBD2 agrees at 10 bases. Trimming cost V 2 bases and J 3 bases; bases outside gene matches: 14. Per germline, CDR1 SGHRS and CDR2 YFSETQ. The CDR3 contains 18 residues. CDR3 amino acids: CASSLRASGSPTSYEQYF. CDR3 sequence (DNA): TGCGCCAGCAGCTTAAGAGCTAGCGGGAGCCCAACGAGCTACGAGCAGTACTTC.

V gene TRBV5-6 combines with J gene TRBJ1-2, with 12 bases matching TRBD1. V trimming: 6 bases; J trimming: 4 bases; junction bases outside the gene matches: 13. The CDR3 runs 17 residues. Germline V gene data show CDR1 as SGHDT and CDR2 as YYEEEE. In DNA form, the CDR3 reads TGTGCCAGCACGGGGACAGGGGGCGTCGGGACCTCCTATGGCTACACCTTC. Its protein product is CASTGTGGVGTSYGYTF.

The chain recombines TRBV28 with TRBJ2-5; 9 bases are a match to TRBD1. The CDR3 is 15 residues long. J was trimmed by 0 bases and V by 3 bases; bases with no gene match: 2. Germline CDR1 and CDR2: MDHEN and SYDVKM. The CDR3 bases are TGTGCCAGCAGTTTCACAGGGGGCTACCAAGAGACCCAGTACTTC. Protein sequence: CASSFTGGYQETQYF. The complete variable domain, with remaining parts taken from reference TRBV28 and TRBJ2-5, reads DVKVTQSSRYLVKRTGEKVFLECVQDMDHENMFWYRQDPGLGLRLIYFSYDVKMKEKGDIPEGYSVSREKKERFSLILESASTNQTSMYLCASSFTGGYQETQYFGPGTRLLVL.

The chain links TRBV3-1 (or the pseudogene TRBV3-2) to TRBJ1-4; D unclear. Trimming stripped 4 bases from V and 7 bases from J, with 25 bases between. Germline lookup yields CDR1 LGHDT and CDR2 YNNKEL (reference sequence). The CDR3 has 18 residues. Here the CDR3 DNA reads TGTGCCAGCAGCCTCACCGCCTTCCGCCGGGTATCATTTGAAAAACTGTTTTTT. Amino acid sequence: CASSLTAFRRVSFEKLFF.

The gene calls are TRBV30 and TRBJ2-7; possibly TRBD1 for D (6 bases). Germline V gene lookup returns CDR1 GTSNPN and CDR2 SVGIG (reference sequence). There are 13 residues in the CDR3. The germline V and J ends were trimmed by 0 bases and 0 bases, with 6 bases remaining between them. This chain's CDR3 is CAWSVQGSYEQYF. CDR3 nucleotide sequence: TGTGCCTGGAGTGTACAGGGCTCCTACGAGCAGTACTTC. Looking up the rest from reference TRBV30 and TRBJ2-7 gives the full variable domain: SQTIHQWPATLVQPVGSPLSLECTVEGTSNPNLYWYRQAAGRGLQLLFYSVGIGQISSEVPQNLSASRPQDRQFILSSKKLLLSDSGFYLCAWSVQGSYEQYFGPGTRLTVT.

The rearrangement uses TRBV9 and TRBJ2-1; no definite D call. The CDR3 covers 15 residues. In germline, CDR1 is SGDLS, CDR2 YYNGEE. V was trimmed by 3 bases and J by 4 bases, leaving 14 bases between them. The CDR3 protein is CASSGWASSYNEQFF. The CDR3 nucleotides are TGTGCCAGCAGCGGGTGGGCGTCTTCATACAATGAGCAGTTCTTC.

The chain is built from TRBV21-1 and TRBJ1-5; the table's D gene call, TRBD1, was not cross checked with the DNA. TRBV21-1 is an annotated pseudogene. CDR3 size: 14 residues. CDR3 residues: CASFGRAFNQPQHF. The CDR3 nucleotides are TGTGCCAGCTTTGGCAGGGCCTTCAATCAGCCCCAGCATTTT.

The V gene is TRBV7-2, the J gene TRBJ2-1; 9 bases are a match to TRBD2. Germline loops: CDR1 SGHTA, CDR2 FQGNSA. Germline trimming cut 5 bases from V and 4 bases from J; bases unmatched to any gene: 6. The CDR3 loop spans 15 amino acids. As DNA, the CDR3 is TGTGCCAGCAGCCCAAGCGGACTAGCGTACAATGAGCAGTTCTTC. This encodes CASSPSGLAYNEQFF.

The gene calls are TRBV5-4 and TRBJ2-5; D remains unclear. Germline values: CDR1 SGHNT, CDR2 YYREEE (reference sequence). The CDR3 is made up of 14 amino acids. Trimming pared 0 bases from V and 0 bases from J, leaving 6 bases between. The CDR3, as DNA: TGTGCCAGCAGCTTGGCAGTCCACCAAGAGACCCAGTACTTC. It is translated as CASSLAVHQETQYF. Using reference TRBV5-4 and TRBJ2-5 for the parts outside the CDR3, the full variable domain is ETGVTQSPTHLIKTRGQQVTLRCSSQSGHNTVSWYQQALGQGPQFIFQYYREEENGRGNFPPRFSGLQFPNYSSELNVNALELDDSALYLCASSLAVHQETQYFGPGTRLLVL.

The chain recombines TRBV27 with TRBJ1-5; possibly TRBD1 for D (5 bases). Trimming removed 7 bases at V and 3 bases at J, with 19 bases between. The CDR3 covers 16 residues. Germline CDR1 reads MNHEY; CDR2 reads SMNVEV (reference sequence). In DNA, the CDR3 is TGTGCCAGCAAGAAAAGGGGTACAGGAGTCAATCAGCCCCAGCATTTT. This sequence encodes CASKKRGTGVNQPQHF.

V and J are TRBV28 and TRBJ2-1; TRBD2 aligns across 7 bases. The V segment lost 2 bases and the J segment 15 bases; nucleotides outside the gene matches: 7. The germline V gene encodes CDR1 MDHEN and CDR2 SYDVKM. The length of the CDR3 is 12 residues. In DNA, the CDR3 is TGTGCCAGCAGTTTAAGCGGACTAGGGCCGTTCTTC. Its protein is CASSLSGLGPFF.

This chain connects TRBV5-1 to TRBJ2-3, with a possible D match to TRBD2 (6 bases). CDR3 length: 15 amino acids. Looked up from germline, CDR1 is SGHRS and CDR2 is YFSETQ. V lost 4 bases and J lost 5, with 17 bases in between. In DNA form, the CDR3 reads TGCGCCAGCAGCCTCGGGAGTCTTGCCGAAGATACGCAGTATTTT. Translated: CASSLGSLAEDTQYF.

V usage is TRBV7-3 and J usage is TRBJ2-3, with 8 positions matching TRBD1. CDR1 and CDR2 (germline): SGHTA, FQGTGA. The CDR3 extends over 16 amino acids. The junction had 6 bases not matched to a gene; V was cut back by 2 bases and J by 2 bases. The CDR3 bases are TGTGCCAGCAGCTTACCCCGGGACAGGATCACAGATACGCAGTATTTT. Encoded protein: CASSLPRDRITDTQYF. The variable domain in full, with the rest retrieved from reference TRBV7-3 and TRBJ2-3, is GAGVSQTPSNKVTEKGKYVELRCDPISGHTALYWYRQSLGQGPEFLIYFQGTGAADDSGLPNDRFFAVRPEGSVSTLKIQRTERGDSAVYLCASSLPRDRITDTQYFGPGTRLTVL.

The chain is built from TRBV7-9 and TRBJ1-2; 9 bases match TRBD1. Germline CDR1 is SEHNR and CDR2 is FQNEAQ (reference sequence). CDR3 size: 15 residues. Trimming removed 6 bases from V and 6 bases from J; junction bases left unmatched: 11. CDR3 bases: TGTGCCAGCAGTCCCGACAGGGGGATACTCGATGGCTACACCTTC. It is translated as CASSPDRGILDGYTF.

The chain is built from TRBV28 and TRBJ1-5, with D perhaps TRBD1 (6 bases). The CDR3 spans 19 residues. Per germline, CDR1 MDHEN and CDR2 SYDVKM. Trimming cost V 3 bases and J 0 bases, with 21 bases left between them. The CDR3 region has the DNA TGTGCCAGCAGTTTCGAAGAACACAGGGAATTGGCTAGCAATCAGCCCCAGCATTTT. As protein: CASSFEEHRELASNQPQHF.

V gene TRBV27 combines with J gene TRBJ1-1; D is undetermined. The CDR3 contains 16 residues. Germline V CDR1 and CDR2: MNHEY, SMNVEV (reference sequence). V lost 3 bases and J lost 3, with 17 bases in between. CDR3 region: CASSLRPIRGYTEAFF. CDR3 bases: TGTGCCAGCAGTTTGAGACCCATTCGCGGGTACACTGAAGCTTTCTTT.

The chain uses TRBV30 and TRBJ1-2; D might be TRBD1 (5 bases). Trimming removed 1 base at V and 4 bases at J, with 28 bases between. The CDR3 covers 19 residues. Per the germline V gene, CDR1 is GTSNPN and CDR2 is SVGIG (reference sequence). The CDR3 protein is CAWSERLLSGLHSGYGYTF. CDR3 nucleotides: TGTGCCTGGAGTGAGAGGCTCCTTTCGGGACTCCACTCGGGCTATGGCTACACCTTC.

The rearrangement joins TRBV7-9 to TRBJ2-2, with D possibly matching TRBD1 (6 bases). From germline, CDR1 is SEHNR and CDR2 FQNEAQ (reference sequence). This CDR3 is built from 16 residues. Trimming shortened V by 2 bases and J by 2 bases, and 12 bases separated the two germline ends. The DNA for the CDR3 is TGTGCCAGCAGCTTACTGGGCAGGGGAAACACCGGGGAGCTGTTTTTT. As protein: CASSLLGRGNTGELFF.

The table lists this clone with a count of one. The chain links TRBV18 to TRBJ1-2; 7 positions agree with TRBD1. Germline CDR1 and CDR2: KGHSH and LQKENI. The CDR3 covers 15 residues. The V and J ends lost 6 bases and 3 bases, in that order; junction bases with no gene match: 10. In nucleotides, the CDR3 is TGTGCCAGCTCTCTTGTAACCGGGACAGACTATGGCTACACCTTC. It translates to CASSLVTGTDYGYTF.

This rearrangement joins TRBV5-6 to TRBJ2-7, with D unclear. The CDR3 contains 13 residues. Germline V gene lookup returns CDR1 SGHDT and CDR2 YYEEEE. The V gene lost 6 bases and the J gene lost 1 base, with 11 bases spanning the gap. The CDR3 loop reads CASMSLGSYEQYF. As DNA, the CDR3 is TGTGCCAGCATGTCTCTAGGATCCTACGAGCAGTACTTC.

This chain links TRBV5-4 with TRBJ2-7; D is undetermined. This CDR3 spans 12 amino acids. Germline CDR1 is SGHNT and CDR2 is YYREEE (reference sequence). Trimming shortened V by 1 base and J by 1 base, and 3 bases separated the two germline ends. The CDR3 DNA reads TGTGCCAGCAGCTTGTCATCCTACGAGCAGTACTTC. Amino acid sequence: CASSLSSYEQYF.

The chain combines TRBV28 with TRBJ2-1; 8 bases align to TRBD1. The CDR3 is made up of 16 amino acids. Germline V gives CDR1 MDHEN, CDR2 SYDVKM. V lost 5 bases and J lost 5; bases outside the gene matches: 11. The CDR3 here is CASSPDDGQGHNEQFF. The CDR3 bases are TGTGCCAGCAGTCCCGACGACGGACAGGGACACAATGAGCAGTTCTTC.

The chain uses TRBV7-3 and TRBJ2-2, with D unclear. CDR1 SGHTA and CDR2 FQGTGA come from the germline V gene. The CDR3 length is 14 residues. V was shortened by 5 bases and J by 1 base, with 8 bases between the two germline ends. The CDR3 DNA reads as TGTGCCAGCAGCCCTAACGGGAACACCGGGGAGCTGTTTTTT. This sequence encodes CASSPNGNTGELFF.

V usage is TRBV5-6 and J usage is TRBJ2-1, with 10 bases aligning to TRBD2. Trimming took 2 bases from V and 10 from J; bases not matched to a gene: 6. The CDR3 spans 14 residues. CDR1 is SGHDT, CDR2 YYEEEE, per germline. This chain's CDR3 is CASSFSLAGVEQFF. CDR3 in DNA: TGTGCCAGCAGCTTTTCCCTAGCGGGAGTCGAGCAGTTCTTC.

The J gene is TRBJ2-1, the V gene TRBV27, with 7 bases identical to TRBD2. The CDR3 has 15 amino acids. V dropped 6 bases and J dropped 0; count of bases not matched to a gene: 5. CDR1 MNHEY and CDR2 SMNVEV come from the germline V gene (reference sequence). The CDR3 is CASSSAGPSYNEQFF. The CDR3 DNA sequence: TGTGCCAGCAGCTCAGCGGGACCCTCCTACAATGAGCAGTTCTTC.

The rearrangement joins TRBV4-3 to TRBJ2-7; the D gene is possibly TRBD1 (5 bases). The germline V and J ends were trimmed by 1 base and 2 bases, with 12 bases remaining between them. The CDR3 totals 15 residues. Germline V gene data show CDR1 as LGHNA and CDR2 as YSLEER. The CDR3 reads CASSQGWQGPYEQYF. DNA for the CDR3: TGCGCCAGCAGCCAAGGGTGGCAGGGCCCCTACGAGCAGTACTTC.

This rearrangement joins TRBV20-1 to TRBJ2-1; 8 bases line up with TRBD1. This CDR3 contains 14 residues. CDR1 is DFQATT and CDR2 is SNEGSKA in the germline V gene (reference sequence). The trim removed 3 bases at V and 7 bases at J, leaving 8 bases unmatched. CDR3 amino acids: CSASRTGIKNEQFF. In DNA, the CDR3 is TGCAGTGCTAGTAGGACAGGGATTAAGAATGAGCAGTTCTTC.

The CDR3 sequence is CASSFFPGTSRYEQYF. CDR3 nucleotide sequence: TGCGCCAGCAGCTTTTTTCCCGGGACTAGCCGATACGAGCAGTACTTC. The genes are TRBV5-1 and TRBJ2-7; 9 bases are shared with TRBD2. Trimming cost V 2 bases and J 4 bases; bases outside gene matches: 10. The CDR3 is 16 residues long. Per the germline V gene, CDR1 is SGHRS and CDR2 is YFSETQ.

This chain joins TRBV18 and TRBJ1-3; 8 positions agree with TRBD1. The V gene's germline CDR1 is KGHSH and CDR2 LQKENI. Trimming took 1 base from V and 2 from J; bases not matched to a gene: 4. This CDR3 contains 16 residues. The CDR3 bases are TGTGCCAGCTCACCACTGGGACAGGCCCCTGGAAACACCATATATTTT. The encoded protein is CASSPLGQAPGNTIYF. The entire variable domain, with the rest obtained from reference TRBV18 and TRBJ1-3, is as follows: NAGVMQNPRHLVRRRGQEARLRCSPMKGHSHVYWYRQLPEEGLKFMVYLQKENIIDESGMPKERFSAEFPKEGPSILRIQQVVRGDSAAYFCASSPLGQAPGNTIYFGEGSWLTVV.

The V gene is TRBV27, the J gene TRBJ1-2; the D gene is possibly TRBD1 (5 bases). V lost 4 bases to trimming and J lost 4 bases, with 19 bases between them. CDR1 is MNHEY, CDR2 SMNVEV, per germline (reference sequence). CDR3 size: 16 residues. In DNA form, the CDR3 reads TGTGCCAGCAGTTCATCGGTGGCCACTCAGGGCTATGGCTACACCTTC. Translated: CASSSSVATQGYGYTF.